What follows are 13 T cell receptor beta chains derived from one specimen sequenced in a study of metastatic and nonmetastatic thyroid tumors. From the PCR reads, TCRdb re-called clones with MiXCR. This table has roughly 40,000 clones, roughly 26% appearing once. Each patient went into thyroid surgery without having received any treatment. Sequenced material: tumor tissue. Receptor source: a female donor with papillary thyroid cancer or a benign thyroid nodule (not recorded which). Some clones in this sample may be carry-over from other donors' samples.

For the CDR3, the DNA is TGTGCCAGCAGCAACCGAACGACTGAAGCTTTCTTT. Protein product: CASSNRTTEAFF. The chain combines TRBV13 with TRBJ1-1; D call uncertain. This CDR3 has 12 residues. With 5 bases removed from V and 5 bases from J, the gap between germline ends came to 9 bases. Germline values: CDR1 PRHDT, CDR2 FYEKMQ (reference sequence).

This clone was counted a few times. A much larger clone lies a single base off, so this may be a read error. The chain has TRBV9 and TRBJ1-6; D remains ambiguous. Per germline, CDR1 SGDLS and CDR2 YYNGEE. The CDR3 has 15 residues. The V and J ends lost 6 bases and 8 bases respectively, with 18 bases between them. CDR3 sequence reads: CASKESPALDSPLHF. The CDR3 nucleotides read TGTGCCAGCAAGGAGAGCCCCGCGCTTGATTCACCCCTCCACTTT.

This chain links TRBV28 with TRBJ2-7, with 13 bases matching TRBD2. Germline V CDR1 and CDR2: MDHEN, SYDVKM. The CDR3 totals 15 residues. J gave up 2 bases and V 5 bases, and 3 bases lay outside the gene matches. CDR3 sequence reads: CASSPGLAGAYEQYF. DNA of the CDR3: TGTGCCAGCAGTCCTGGACTAGCGGGAGCCTACGAGCAGTACTTC.

This clone was recorded many times. The chain joins TRBV19 to TRBJ1-2, with 8 bases identical to TRBD1. The CDR3 runs to 15 residues. Losses at the gene ends were 3 bases for V and 2 bases for J; bases not matched to a gene: 5. Germline values: CDR1 LNHDA, CDR2 SQIVND (reference sequence). The CDR3 nucleotides are TGTGCCAGTAGTATTAACAGGGGGATAAACTATGGCTACACCTTC. Translated: CASSINRGINYGYTF.

This clone was seen ten or more times. The chain is built from TRBV5-1 and TRBJ1-2; D may be TRBD1 (5 bases). The CDR3 covers 12 residues. CDR1 is SGHRS and CDR2 is YFSETQ in the germline V gene. V dropped 0 bases and J dropped 6 bases, with 6 bases sitting between them. The CDR3 nucleotides are TGCGCCAGCAGCTTGGCAGGGAATGGCTACACCTTC. Amino acids: CASSLAGNGYTF. The full variable domain, in which reference TRBV5-1 and TRBJ1-2 provide the parts outside the CDR3, is KAGVTQTPRYLIKTRGQQVTLSCSPISGHRSVSWYQQTPGQGLQFLFEYFSETQRNKGNFPGRFSGRQFSNSRSEMNVSTLELGDSALYLCASSLAGNGYTFGSGTRLTVV.

This clone was counted ten times or more. The V and J genes are TRBV5-1 and TRBJ2-2, with D possibly matching TRBD1 (5 bases). Germline V lookup: CDR1 SGHRS, CDR2 YFSETQ. Trimming removed 1 base at V and 6 bases at J, with 7 bases between. The length of the CDR3 is 13 residues. The CDR3 reads CASSLRGPGELFF. The CDR3 nucleotides read TGCGCCAGCAGCTTGAGGGGCCCCGGGGAGCTGTTTTTT.

This clone came up many times. J is TRBJ2-2 and V is TRBV2; D is undetermined. The CDR3 is 14 residues long. Germline V CDR1 and CDR2: SNHLY, FYNNEI. V was clipped by 3 bases and J by 0 bases, with 5 bases between them. CDR3 region: CASSESSNTGELFF. The CDR3 nucleotides read TGTGCCAGCAGTGAGTCCTCGAACACCGGGGAGCTGTTTTTT.

This clone occurred many times. The chain uses TRBV28 and TRBJ1-4; unclear D gene. The V gene's germline CDR1 is MDHEN and CDR2 SYDVKM. The CDR3 is made up of 16 amino acids. Trimming left V 0 bases short and J 6 bases short, with 14 bases between. Written as DNA, the CDR3 is TGTGCCAGCAGTTTATGGTTCAGGACGACGGATGAAAAACTGTTTTTT. Amino acid sequence: CASSLWFRTTDEKLFF.

This clone turned up a few times. Written as DNA, the CDR3 is TGTGCCAGCAGGTTAGGGCTAGCGGGCAATGAGCAGTTCTTC. Translating gives CASRLGLAGNEQFF. J is TRBJ2-1 and V is TRBV6-5; 8 bases map to TRBD2. The CDR3 spans 14 residues. V dropped 6 bases and J dropped 6; count of bases not matched to a gene: 7. Looked up from germline, CDR1 is MNHEY and CDR2 is SVGAGI.

This clone has just a few counts. The J gene is TRBJ1-1, the V gene TRBV12-3 or TRBV12-4, with D unclear. V was pared by 1 base and J by 0 bases, with 9 bases between. This CDR3 is built from 15 residues. This CDR3 is CASSLVNFMNTEAFF. The CDR3 nucleotides read TGTGCCAGCAGTTTAGTCAACTTTATGAACACTGAAGCTTTCTTT.

This clone turned up a few times. This rearrangement joins TRBV28 to TRBJ2-3, with TRBD1 matching over 8 bases. From germline, CDR1 is MDHEN and CDR2 SYDVKM. V shed 11 bases and J 2 bases; nucleotides not matched to a gene: 6. CDR3 size: 13 residues. The DNA of the CDR3 is TGTGCCGGCGGACAGGGTAACACAGATACGCAGTATTTT. This gives the protein CAGGQGNTDTQYF.

J is TRBJ2-1 and V is TRBV12-3 or TRBV12-4; D is unresolved. The CDR3 loop spans 13 amino acids. V was cut by 0 bases and J by 7 bases, with 7 bases left in between. CDR3 nucleotides: TGTGCCAGCAGTTTAGCGGTGAGGAATGAGCAGTTCTTC. It specifies CASSLAVRNEQFF.

J is TRBJ1-2 and V is TRBV6-1; a weak D match, TRBD1 (5 bases). The CDR3 sequence is 15 residues long. The V gene's germline CDR1 is MNHNS and CDR2 SASEGT. The V gene lost 1 base and the J gene lost 4 bases, with 13 bases spanning the gap. The CDR3 loop is CASSEVTGGGYGYTF. The CDR3, as DNA: TGTGCCAGCAGTGAAGTGACGGGGGGGGGCTATGGCTACACCTTC.